This T cell receptor (beta chain) was recorded in a study of cytomegalovirus exposure and HLA in healthy donors. Overall study findings and caveats: In vitro confirmation showed a few CMV-associated chains to be CMV antigen specific. In a later analysis, HLA-associated TCR beta chains were more clonally expanded than equally common others. Later on, an analysis showed TCR association rates differing by HLA locus, with DRB1 the most and HLA-C the fewest.

PCR employed 60 Vbeta and 13 Jbeta primers. The repertoire was sequenced with immunoSEQ multiplex PCR; TCRdb's copy has only in-frame clones and lacks some. Among 150,000 to 200,000 clones listed, 80% were seen once. On this clone itself: The target antigen is unknown.

The sequence came from a man aged 18 to 30 in good health and CMV-seropositive. Sequencing was performed on PBMCs.

CDR3 in amino acids: CAISPGFGGGNTIYF. DNA for the CDR3: TGTGCCATCAGCCCCGGCTTTGGAGGTGGAAACACCATATATTTT. The chain has TRBV10-3 and TRBJ1-3; D is unclear. The germline V gene encodes CDR1 ENHRY and CDR2 SYGVKD. This CDR3 is built from 15 residues. V shed 6 bases and J shed 3 bases, with 15 bases lying between them.